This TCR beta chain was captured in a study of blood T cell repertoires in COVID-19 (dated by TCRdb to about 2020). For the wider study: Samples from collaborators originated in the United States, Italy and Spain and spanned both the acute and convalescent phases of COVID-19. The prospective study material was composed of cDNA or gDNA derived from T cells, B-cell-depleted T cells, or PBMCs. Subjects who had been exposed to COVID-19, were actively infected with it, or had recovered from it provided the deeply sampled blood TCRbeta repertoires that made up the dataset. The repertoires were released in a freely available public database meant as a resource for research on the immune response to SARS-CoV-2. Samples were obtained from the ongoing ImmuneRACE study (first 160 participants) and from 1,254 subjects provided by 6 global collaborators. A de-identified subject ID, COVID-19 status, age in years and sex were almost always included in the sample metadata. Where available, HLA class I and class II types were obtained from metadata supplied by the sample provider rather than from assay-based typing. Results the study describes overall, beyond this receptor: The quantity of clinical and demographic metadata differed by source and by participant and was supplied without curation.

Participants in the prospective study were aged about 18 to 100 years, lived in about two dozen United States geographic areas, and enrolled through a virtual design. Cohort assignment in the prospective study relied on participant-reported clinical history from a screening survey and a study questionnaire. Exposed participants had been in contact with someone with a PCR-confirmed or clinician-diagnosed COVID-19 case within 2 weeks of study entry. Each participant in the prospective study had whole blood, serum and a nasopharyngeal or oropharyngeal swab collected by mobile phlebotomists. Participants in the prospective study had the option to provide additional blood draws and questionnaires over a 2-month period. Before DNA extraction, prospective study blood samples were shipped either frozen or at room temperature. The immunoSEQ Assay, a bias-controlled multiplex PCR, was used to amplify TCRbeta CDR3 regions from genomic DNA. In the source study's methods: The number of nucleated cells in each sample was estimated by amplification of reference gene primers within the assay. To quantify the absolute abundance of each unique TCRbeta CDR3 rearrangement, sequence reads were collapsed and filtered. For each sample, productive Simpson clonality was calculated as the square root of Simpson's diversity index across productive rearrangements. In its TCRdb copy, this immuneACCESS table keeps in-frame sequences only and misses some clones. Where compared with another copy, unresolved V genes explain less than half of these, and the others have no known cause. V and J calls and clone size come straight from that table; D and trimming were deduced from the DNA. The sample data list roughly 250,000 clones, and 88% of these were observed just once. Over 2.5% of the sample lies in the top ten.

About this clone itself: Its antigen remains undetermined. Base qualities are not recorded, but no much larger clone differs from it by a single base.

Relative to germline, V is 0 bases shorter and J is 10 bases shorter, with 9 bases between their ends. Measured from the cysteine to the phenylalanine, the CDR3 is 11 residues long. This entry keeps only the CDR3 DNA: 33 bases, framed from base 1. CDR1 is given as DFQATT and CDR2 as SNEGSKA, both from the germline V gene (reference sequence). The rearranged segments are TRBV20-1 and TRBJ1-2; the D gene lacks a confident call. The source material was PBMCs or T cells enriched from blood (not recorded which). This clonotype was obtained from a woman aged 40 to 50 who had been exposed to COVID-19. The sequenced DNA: TGCAGTGCTAGAGACCTCAGGAACTACACCTTC. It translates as CSARDLRNYTF.